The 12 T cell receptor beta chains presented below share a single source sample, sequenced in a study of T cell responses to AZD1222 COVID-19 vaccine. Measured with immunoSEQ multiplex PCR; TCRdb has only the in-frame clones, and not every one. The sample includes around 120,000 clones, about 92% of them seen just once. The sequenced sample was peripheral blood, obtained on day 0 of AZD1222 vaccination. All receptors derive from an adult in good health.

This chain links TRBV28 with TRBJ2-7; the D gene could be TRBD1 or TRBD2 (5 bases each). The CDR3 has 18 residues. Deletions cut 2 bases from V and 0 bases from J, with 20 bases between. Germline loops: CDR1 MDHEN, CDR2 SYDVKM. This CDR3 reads CASSLGSFGGPRSYEQYF. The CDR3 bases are TGTGCCAGCAGTTTAGGGAGTTTTGGGGGACCGCGCTCCTACGAGCAGTACTTC.

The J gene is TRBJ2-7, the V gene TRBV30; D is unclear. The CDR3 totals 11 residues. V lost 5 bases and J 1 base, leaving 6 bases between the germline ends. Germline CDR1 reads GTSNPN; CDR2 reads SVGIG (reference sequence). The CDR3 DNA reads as TGTGCCTGGGAACAGTCCTACGAGCAGTACTTC. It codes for CAWEQSYEQYF.

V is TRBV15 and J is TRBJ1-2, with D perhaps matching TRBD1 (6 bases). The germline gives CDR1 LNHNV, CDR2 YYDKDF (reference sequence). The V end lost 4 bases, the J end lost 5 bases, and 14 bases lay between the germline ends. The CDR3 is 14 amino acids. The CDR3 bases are TGTGCCACCAGCACCGGGGGCTATTCATATGGCTACACCTTC. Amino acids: CATSTGGYSYGYTF.

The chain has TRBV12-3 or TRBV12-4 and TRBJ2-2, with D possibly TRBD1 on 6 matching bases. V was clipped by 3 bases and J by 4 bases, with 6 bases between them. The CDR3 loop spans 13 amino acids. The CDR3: CASSFRGTGELFF. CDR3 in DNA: TGTGCCAGCAGTTTCAGGGGCACCGGGGAGCTGTTTTTT.

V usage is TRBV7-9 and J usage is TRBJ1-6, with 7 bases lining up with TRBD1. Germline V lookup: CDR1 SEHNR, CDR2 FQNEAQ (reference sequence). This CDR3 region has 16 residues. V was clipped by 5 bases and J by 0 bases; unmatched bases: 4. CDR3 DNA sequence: TGTGCCAGCAGCACGACAGGGAGCTCCTATAATTCACCCCTCCACTTT. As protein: CASSTTGSSYNSPLHF.

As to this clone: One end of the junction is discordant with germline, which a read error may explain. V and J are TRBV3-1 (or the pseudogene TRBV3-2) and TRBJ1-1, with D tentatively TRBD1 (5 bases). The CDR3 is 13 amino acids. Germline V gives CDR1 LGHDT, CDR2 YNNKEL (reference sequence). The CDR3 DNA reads TGTGCCAGCGGCCAGGGAGGCTCCACTGAAGCTTTCTTT. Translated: CASGQGGSTEAFF.

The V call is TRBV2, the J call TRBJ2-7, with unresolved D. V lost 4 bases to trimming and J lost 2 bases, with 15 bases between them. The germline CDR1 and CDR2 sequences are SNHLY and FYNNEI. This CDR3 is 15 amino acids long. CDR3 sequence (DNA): TGTGCCAGCAGTGTAGGGCCCTTGAACCCCTACGAGCAGTACTTC. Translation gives CASSVGPLNPYEQYF.

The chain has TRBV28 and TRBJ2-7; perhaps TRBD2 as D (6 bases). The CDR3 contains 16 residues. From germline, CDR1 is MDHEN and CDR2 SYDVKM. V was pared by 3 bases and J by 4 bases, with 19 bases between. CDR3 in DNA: TGTGCCAGCAGTTTCCCCCGGGGGACCTCCGGGTACGAGCAGTACTTC. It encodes CASSFPRGTSGYEQYF.

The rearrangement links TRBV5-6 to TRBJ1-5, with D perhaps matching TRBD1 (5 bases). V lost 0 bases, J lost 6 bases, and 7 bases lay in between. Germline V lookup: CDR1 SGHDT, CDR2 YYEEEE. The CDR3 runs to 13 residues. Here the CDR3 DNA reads TGTGCCAGCAGCTTGGTAGGGGTTCAGCCCCAGCATTTT. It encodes CASSLVGVQPQHF.

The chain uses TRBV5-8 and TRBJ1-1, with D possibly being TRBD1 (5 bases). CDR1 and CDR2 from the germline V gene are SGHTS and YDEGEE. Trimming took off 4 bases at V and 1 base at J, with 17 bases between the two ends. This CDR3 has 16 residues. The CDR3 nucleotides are TGTGCCAGCAGCCTGTCAGGGACCCGCCCGAACACTGAAGCTTTCTTT. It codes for CASSLSGTRPNTEAFF.

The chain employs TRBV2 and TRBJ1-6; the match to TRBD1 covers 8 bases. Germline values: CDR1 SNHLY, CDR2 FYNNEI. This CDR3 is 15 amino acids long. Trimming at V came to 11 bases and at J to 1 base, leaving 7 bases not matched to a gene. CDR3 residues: CAVRQGQSYNSPLHF. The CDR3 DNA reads TGTGCCGTTAGACAGGGGCAATCCTATAATTCACCCCTCCACTTT. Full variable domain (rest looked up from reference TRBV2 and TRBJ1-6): EPEVTQTPSHQVTQMGQEVILRCVPISNHLYFYWYRQILGQKVEFLVSFYNNEISEKSEIFDDQFSVERPDGSNFTLKIRSTKLEDSAMYFCAVRQGQSYNSPLHFGNGTRLTVT.

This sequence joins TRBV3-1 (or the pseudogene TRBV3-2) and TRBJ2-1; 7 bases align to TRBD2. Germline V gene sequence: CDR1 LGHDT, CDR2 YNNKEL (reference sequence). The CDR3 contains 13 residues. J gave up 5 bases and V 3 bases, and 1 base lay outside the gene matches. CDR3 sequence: CASSQGLNNEQFF. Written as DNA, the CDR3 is TGTGCCAGCAGCCAGGGACTAAACAATGAGCAGTTCTTC.